This T cell receptor (beta chain) is from a study of beta chain features in type 1 diabetes. Expressed TCRB transcripts were sequenced because the isolated RNA had all been reverse transcribed beforehand. Method: immunoSEQ multiplex PCR; TCRdb's copy keeps in-frame clones and lacks some. The table includes around 500,000 clones, 10% to 12% detected once. The source is a young woman in good health. Sequenced sample: naive CD4+ T cells from blood.

CDR3 bases: TGTGCCTGGAAAGGGTATCAAGCCAAAAACATTCAGTACTTC. Amino acid sequence: CAWKGYQAKNIQYF. The chain uses TRBV30 and TRBJ2-4; D call uncertain. The CDR3 has 14 residues. Germline CDR1 and CDR2: GTSNPN and SVGIG (reference sequence). Trimming stripped 4 bases from V and 0 bases from J, with 10 bases between.